Below are 15 T cell receptor beta chains sequenced from a single sample in a study of control samples from healthy donors and cancer patients. Some clones are missing from TCRdb's copy, which holds only in-frame ones; the method was immunoSEQ multiplex PCR. The table lists roughly 130,000 clones, about 93% of them singletons. The sequenced material came from blood. The origin of the receptors is a man in his late teens or twenties in good health.

The rearrangement links TRBV28 to TRBJ2-4; tentative D call: TRBD1 (5 bases). Germline assignment: CDR1 MDHEN and CDR2 SYDVKM. The CDR3 runs to 14 residues. V was cut by 3 bases and J by 1 base, with 7 bases left in between. The CDR3 loop reads CASSLSGAKNIQYF. The CDR3 region has the DNA TGTGCCAGCAGTTTGTCAGGGGCCAAAAACATTCAGTACTTC.

The gene calls are TRBV6-5 and TRBJ1-5; possible D gene TRBD1, 6 bases. Germline V gene sequence: CDR1 MNHEY, CDR2 SVGAGI. V was shortened by 0 bases and J by 9 bases, with 9 bases between the two germline ends. The CDR3 is 13 residues long. The CDR3 DNA follows: TGTGCCAGCAGTTACTCGTTAGGGGGGCCCCAGCATTTT. It specifies CASSYSLGGPQHF.

V is TRBV3-1 (or the pseudogene TRBV3-2) and J is TRBJ2-5; D assignment may be TRBD1 or TRBD2 (5 bases each). The ends were cut back, 0 bases at V and 2 bases at J, with 7 bases in the middle. The length of the CDR3 is 14 residues. The V gene's germline CDR1 is LGHDT and CDR2 YNNKEL (reference sequence). The CDR3 loop reads CASSQDREQETQYF. DNA of the CDR3: TGTGCCAGCAGCCAAGACAGGGAGCAAGAGACCCAGTACTTC.

The J gene is TRBJ1-4, the V gene TRBV12-5; a weak D match, TRBD1 (6 bases). V was pared by 6 bases and J by 3 bases, with 11 bases between. The CDR3 runs to 14 residues. Germline CDR1 and CDR2: LGHNT and FRNRAP. The CDR3 DNA sequence: TGTGCTAGTGGACAGGGATTGTCTAATGAAAAACTGTTTTTT. Its translation: CASGQGLSNEKLFF.

This clone was seen a single time. The chain employs TRBV11-2 and TRBJ2-1, with TRBD1 matching 9 bases. This CDR3 spans 17 amino acids. Trimming took 1 base from V and 1 from J; bases not matched to a gene: 5. The germline V gene has CDR1 SGHAT and CDR2 FQNNGV. The CDR3 protein is CASSLGPTGGSYNEQFF. DNA for the CDR3: TGTGCCAGCAGCTTAGGGCCGACAGGGGGTTCCTACAATGAGCAGTTCTTC.

This clone was observed a single time. The chain combines TRBV4-1 with TRBJ1-1; tentative D call: TRBD1 (6 bases). This CDR3 is 16 amino acids long. The V end lost 1 base, the J end lost 1 base, and 13 bases lay between the germline ends. Germline loops: CDR1 MGHRA, CDR2 YSYEKL. CDR3 sequence (DNA): TGCGCCAGCAGCCAAGTGCGTCAGGGGACGAACACTGAAGCTTTCTTT. Protein product: CASSQVRQGTNTEAFF.

The gene calls are TRBV9 and TRBJ1-4; 7 bases map to TRBD1. The V segment lost 3 bases and the J segment 8 bases; nucleotides outside the gene matches: 7. This CDR3 spans 14 amino acids. Germline-derived CDR1 and CDR2 are SGDLS and YYNGEE. CDR3 sequence reads: CASSARGDSEKLFF. CDR3 bases: TGTGCCAGCAGCGCCAGGGGGGATAGCGAAAAACTGTTTTTT.

The V call is TRBV4-1, the J call TRBJ1-2; D is undetermined. The germline gives CDR1 MGHRA, CDR2 YSYEKL. V lost 1 base and J lost 1, with 10 bases in between. CDR3 length: 15 amino acids. The CDR3 DNA is TGCGCCAGCAGCCAAGTATGGGATAATAACTATGGCTACACCTTC. Its protein is CASSQVWDNNYGYTF.

V and J are TRBV7-6 and TRBJ2-1, with 7 bases fitting TRBD2. The CDR3 totals 16 residues. V lost 4 bases, J lost 5 bases, and 11 bases stayed unmatched. Germline values: CDR1 SGHVS, CDR2 FNYEAQ. The CDR3 region is CASSSGTGRGNNEQFF. CDR3 nucleotides: TGTGCCAGCAGCTCCGGGACTGGGAGGGGAAACAATGAGCAGTTCTTC.

The J gene is TRBJ2-1, the V gene TRBV18; 16 bases line up with TRBD2. Germline V gene sequence: CDR1 KGHSH, CDR2 LQKENI. The CDR3 has 18 residues. Losses at the gene ends were 3 bases for V and 8 bases for J; bases not matched to a gene: 10. CDR3 residues: CASSPPGLAGGRHDEQFF. The CDR3 nucleotides read TGTGCCAGCTCACCTCCGGGACTAGCGGGGGGGCGGCATGATGAGCAGTTCTTC. The full variable domain, completed using reference TRBV18 and TRBJ2-1, is NAGVMQNPRHLVRRRGQEARLRCSPMKGHSHVYWYRQLPEEGLKFMVYLQKENIIDESGMPKERFSAEFPKEGPSILRIQQVVRGDSAAYFCASSPPGLAGGRHDEQFFGPGTRLTVL.

This clone appeared a single time. V gene TRBV6-4 combines with J gene TRBJ1-2, with unresolved D. This CDR3 region has 13 residues. Trimming shortened V by 0 bases and J by 5 bases, and 7 bases separated the two germline ends. Germline V gene sequence: CDR1 MRHNA, CDR2 SNTAGT. CDR3 DNA: TGTGCCAGCAGTGACTCGGGAGGGTATGGCTACACCTTC. Amino acid sequence: CASSDSGGYGYTF.

This chain links TRBV7-9 with TRBJ2-3; D unresolved. V was pared by 11 bases and J by 3 bases, with 18 bases between. The CDR3 is 14 amino acids. Per germline, CDR1 SEHNR and CDR2 FQNEAQ (reference sequence). CDR3 nucleotide sequence: TGTGCCGGGGTTGTAGGGCTCGGAACAGATACGCAGTATTTT. It specifies CAGVVGLGTDTQYF.

V is TRBV28 and J is TRBJ1-3, with D possibly TRBD1 on 6 matching bases. Germline CDR1 is MDHEN and CDR2 is SYDVKM. V was trimmed by 7 bases and J by 0 bases, leaving 16 bases between them. The CDR3 sequence is 16 residues long. CDR3 in DNA: TGTGCCAGCAAAGCGGACAGCCTCTTCTCTGGAAACACCATATATTTT. This sequence encodes CASKADSLFSGNTIYF.

The chain combines TRBV7-2 with TRBJ2-5; TRBD2 is a possible D gene (5 bases). Germline CDR1 and CDR2: SGHTA and FQGNSA. The V end lost 0 bases, the J end lost 5 bases, and 13 bases lay between the germline ends. This CDR3 spans 15 amino acids. In nucleotides, the CDR3 is TGTGCCAGCAGCTTAGCCTTCCCGGGGTCGGAGACCCAGTACTTC. This encodes CASSLAFPGSETQYF.

The chain links TRBV11-3 to TRBJ2-3; D remains unclear. CDR1 and CDR2 from the germline V gene are SGHNT and YENEEA. Trimming took 1 base from V and 4 from J, leaving 12 bases between them. The CDR3 totals 15 residues. The CDR3: CASSLVGDSPDTQYF. CDR3 bases: TGTGCCAGCAGCTTAGTGGGTGACTCCCCAGATACGCAGTATTTT. The whole variable domain, remainder taken from reference TRBV11-3 and TRBJ2-3, is EAGVVQSPRYKIIEKKQPVAFWCNPISGHNTLYWYLQNLGQGPELLIRYENEEAVDDSQLPKDRFSAERLKGVDSTLKIQPAELGDSAVYLCASSLVGDSPDTQYFGPGTRLTVL.